This T cell receptor (beta chain) was found in a study of T-cell memory formation after mild COVID-19. TCRdb re-analysed the 5' RACE reads in MiXCR, keeping a single row per CDR3 protein. The table lists approximately 440,000 distinct CDR3 sequences, around 20% of them singletons. Study-wide results and caveats: Second-wave clones peaking on day 37 lacked confirmed SARS-CoV-2 specificity.

In regard to this clonotype: What it binds is not known.

The V segment lost 4 bases and the J segment 8 bases; nucleotides outside the gene matches: 8. CDR3 length: 15 residues. Germline V CDR1 and CDR2: LGHNA, YNFKEQ. Sequencing was done on a sample of PBMCs or a T cell subset sorted from them (not recorded which). The receptor was isolated from an adult woman who had mild COVID-19 (a few samples of this study predate the infection). Cell type and time point are not known. The chain uses TRBV4-2 and TRBJ2-1; 10 nucleotides align to TRBD1. The CDR3 here is CASSRSGTGDHEQFF. The CDR3 DNA reads as TGTGCCAGCAGCCGTTCCGGGACAGGGGACCATGAGCAGTTCTTC.